Listed here are 2 T cell receptor beta chains from one sample, sequenced in a study of CD8+CD57+ T cells in acquired aplastic anemia. CDR3 and TCR beta VDJ profiling relied on genomic DNA as the template. TCRdb processed the reads anew with MiXCR; each CDR3 protein has one entry. The sample holds about 170,000 distinct CDR3 sequences; around half are singletons and the top ten take about 1%. Flow cytometry had shown expanded CD8+CD57+ cells in the patients chosen for sequencing. The sequenced sample was sorted CD4+, CD8+, or CD8+CD57+ T cells (not recorded which) from PBMCs. Source of these receptors: a human donor with aplastic anemia.

This clonotype appeared many times. J is TRBJ1-2 and V is TRBV5-1; D is undetermined. Germline V lookup: CDR1 SGHRS, CDR2 YFSETQ. The CDR3 runs 14 residues. V lost 1 base to trimming and J lost 4 bases, with 11 bases between them. The CDR3 DNA follows: TGCGCCAGCAGCTTGAGTCGGAGATTCTATGGCTACACCTTC. This translates into CASSLSRRFYGYTF.

The chain has TRBV19 and TRBJ2-7; 8 bases map to TRBD2. CDR1 is LNHDA and CDR2 is SQIVND in the germline V gene (reference sequence). The CDR3 totals 16 residues. The J segment lost 0 bases and the V segment lost 5 bases, leaving 9 bases of the junction unmatched. This CDR3 is CASSRGGSGSSYEQYF. CDR3 DNA sequence: TGTGCCAGTAGTCGAGGTGGCAGCGGGAGCTCCTACGAGCAGTACTTC. Full variable domain (rest looked up from reference TRBV19 and TRBJ2-7): DGGITQSPKYLFRKEGQNVTLSCEQNLNHDAMYWYRQDPGQGLRLIYYSQIVNDFQKGDIAEGYSVSREKKESFPLTVTSAQKNPTAFYLCASSRGGSGSSYEQYFGPGTRLTVT.